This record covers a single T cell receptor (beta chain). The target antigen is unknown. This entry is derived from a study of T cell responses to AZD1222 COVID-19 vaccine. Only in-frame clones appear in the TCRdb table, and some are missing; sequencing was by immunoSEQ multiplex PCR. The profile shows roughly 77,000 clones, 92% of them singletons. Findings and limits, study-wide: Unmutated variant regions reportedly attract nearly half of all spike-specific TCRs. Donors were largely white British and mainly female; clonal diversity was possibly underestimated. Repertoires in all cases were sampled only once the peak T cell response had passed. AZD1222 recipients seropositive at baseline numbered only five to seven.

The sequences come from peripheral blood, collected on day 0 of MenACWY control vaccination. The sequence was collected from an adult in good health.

This CDR3 is CASSFEGLYNSPLHF. The DNA of the CDR3 is TGTGCCAGCAGTTTCGAGGGTCTTTACAATTCACCCCTCCACTTT. The rearrangement joins TRBV27 to TRBJ1-6; no firm D call. This CDR3 comprises 15 residues. The V end was cut by 3 bases, the J end by 7 bases, with 13 bases between. Germline values: CDR1 MNHEY, CDR2 SMNVEV (reference sequence).